The clone carrying this T cell receptor (beta chain) was observed a few times. The length of the CDR3 is 17 residues. Trimming removed 3 bases from V and 4 bases from J; junction bases left unmatched: 11. CDR1 and CDR2 from the germline V gene are MDHEN and SYDVKM. This record comes from a study of molecular identifiers for immune sequencing clone quantification. TCRdb used MiXCR to reprocess the PCR reads, holding one entry per CDR3 protein. Among about 86,000 distinct CDR3 sequences listed, about 23% were seen once. The receptor's source is a human donor in good health. Some libraries in this study had Jurkat cell RNA spiked in. The chain recombines TRBV28 with TRBJ2-7; 11 bases match TRBD1. The material sequenced was naive CD8+ T cells from blood, with Jurkat cell RNA spiked in. The subset was: FACS-sorted CD8+CD4-CCR7+CD45RA+ naive T cells. As DNA, the CDR3 is TGTGCCAGCAGTTTTCCCCCGTGGACAGGGGGCCTTTACGAGCAGTACTTC. Its protein product is CASSFPPWTGGLYEQYF. Filled out from reference TRBV28 and TRBJ2-7, the complete variable domain reads DVKVTQSSRYLVKRTGEKVFLECVQDMDHENMFWYRQDPGLGLRLIYFSYDVKMKEKGDIPEGYSVSREKKERFSLILESASTNQTSMYLCASSFPPWTGGLYEQYFGPGTRLTVT.